The entry below describes one T cell receptor beta chain. This same CDR3 is encoded by further DNA sequences in the sample. This entry belongs to a study of blood T cell repertoires in COVID-19. CDR1 is MNHEY, CDR2 SMNVEV, per germline (reference sequence). V dropped 5 bases and J dropped 2 bases, with 15 bases sitting between them. The CDR3 loop spans 16 amino acids. This table comes from immunoSEQ multiplex PCR, and its TCRdb copy is limited to in-frame clones, with some not included. The sample includes hundreds of thousands of clones, less than 90% of them seen just once. Researchers sorted participants into cohorts using their self-reported clinical history.

The TCR was taken from a woman in her 30s who had recovered from COVID-19. The chain couples TRBV27 to TRBJ2-2; tentatively, D is TRBD1 (5 bases). The specimen was PBMCs or T cells enriched from blood (not recorded which). The CDR3 reads CASSPLDSLNTGELFF. The DNA for the CDR3 is TGTGCCAGCAGTCCCCTCGACAGCCTTAACACCGGGGAGCTGTTTTTT.